A single sample is the source of the 10 T cell receptor beta chains below, sequenced in a study of neurological immune-mediated disorders. From the 5' RACE reads, TCRdb called clonotypes with MiXCR, one entry per CDR3 protein. The sample lists approximately 37,000 distinct CDR3 sequences; 3.5% to 4% were seen once. The sample was PBMCs. The source of these receptors is a man between 25 and 39 years old with multiple sclerosis.

This clonotype has ten or more counts. The chain has TRBV19 and TRBJ2-7; 7 bases match TRBD1. Germline V CDR1 and CDR2: LNHDA, SQIVND (reference sequence). This CDR3 has 15 residues. The V and J ends lost 7 bases and 2 bases, in that order; junction bases with no gene match: 11. CDR3 in amino acids: CASTLSGQGAYEQYF. In DNA, the CDR3 is TGTGCCAGTACCCTATCCGGGCAGGGGGCCTACGAGCAGTACTTC.

This clonotype was recorded at least ten times. The chain carries TRBV5-1 and TRBJ2-7, with 7 bases lining up with TRBD2. Germline lookup yields CDR1 SGHRS and CDR2 YFSETQ. The CDR3 is 13 residues long. J was trimmed by 5 bases and V by 3 bases; bases with no gene match: 5. The CDR3 sequence: CASSSGLEDEQYF. Here the CDR3 DNA reads TGCGCCAGCAGCTCCGGACTAGAGGACGAGCAGTACTTC. Using reference TRBV5-1 and TRBJ2-7 for the parts outside the CDR3, the full variable domain is KAGVTQTPRYLIKTRGQQVTLSCSPISGHRSVSWYQQTPGQGLQFLFEYFSETQRNKGNFPGRFSGRQFSNSRSEMNVSTLELGDSALYLCASSSGLEDEQYFGPGTRLTVT.

This clonotype was counted many times. The chain employs TRBV11-2 and TRBJ2-5; tentative D call: TRBD1 (6 bases). Germline values: CDR1 SGHAT, CDR2 FQNNGV. The V gene lost 3 bases and the J gene lost 4 bases, with 9 bases spanning the gap. The CDR3 has 13 residues. This CDR3 reads CASSFGGPETQYF. DNA of the CDR3: TGTGCCAGCAGCTTTGGGGGCCCAGAGACCCAGTACTTC.

The table lists this clonotype with many counts. The chain uses TRBV12-3 or TRBV12-4 and TRBJ2-1; D remains ambiguous. The CDR3 is 12 residues long. V was trimmed by 6 bases and J by 7 bases, leaving 10 bases between them. The CDR3 protein is CASSLTRNEQFF. As DNA, the CDR3 is TGTGCCAGCAGCCTAACGAGGAATGAGCAGTTCTTC.

This clonotype has at least ten counts. The DNA of the CDR3 is TGCAGTGCCGGGCAGGGGTACGGCTACACCTTC. Translation: CSAGQGYGYTF. The rearrangement joins TRBV20-1 to TRBJ1-2; TRBD1 might be the D (6 bases). There are 11 residues in the CDR3. V gave up 6 bases and J gave up 8 bases, with 13 bases separating them. CDR1 DFQATT and CDR2 SNEGSKA come from the germline V gene (reference sequence).

This clonotype was found many times. The chain uses TRBV11-2 and TRBJ1-6, with a weak D call TRBD1 (6 bases). Germline CDR1 SGHAT, CDR2 FQNNGV. The CDR3 totals 16 residues. Trimming removed 0 bases at V and 8 bases at J, with 14 bases between. The CDR3 nucleotides are TGTGCCAGCAGCTTAGATCCTGCTGGGGGCTATTCACCCCTCCACTTT. Protein product: CASSLDPAGGYSPLHF.

This clonotype was found many times. The CDR3 here is CASSQTGGRDTQYF. The CDR3 nucleotides read TGCGCCAGCAGCCAGACGGGGGGGCGGGATACGCAGTATTTT. The genes are TRBV5-1 and TRBJ2-3; 8 bases agree with TRBD2. V was pared by 4 bases and J by 6 bases, with 7 bases of the junction left unmatched. This CDR3 has 14 amino acids. CDR1 SGHRS and CDR2 YFSETQ come from the germline V gene. Supplemented by reference TRBV5-1 and TRBJ2-3, the full variable domain reads KAGVTQTPRYLIKTRGQQVTLSCSPISGHRSVSWYQQTPGQGLQFLFEYFSETQRNKGNFPGRFSGRQFSNSRSEMNVSTLELGDSALYLCASSQTGGRDTQYFGPGTRLTVL.

This clonotype was counted many times. The gene calls are TRBV12-3 or TRBV12-4 and TRBJ1-1, with D unresolved. The germline V and J ends were trimmed by 2 bases and 1 base, with 14 bases remaining between them. The length of the CDR3 is 16 residues. The CDR3 loop is CASSLSGRQTNTEAFF. The CDR3 coding sequence is TGTGCCAGCAGTTTAAGTGGACGGCAGACGAACACTGAAGCTTTCTTT.

This clonotype was found many times. The chain is built from TRBV5-1 and TRBJ1-1, with TRBD1 matching 8 bases. Trimming removed 2 bases from V and 2 bases from J; junction bases left unmatched: 11. The CDR3 consists of 17 residues. Germline V gives CDR1 SGHRS, CDR2 YFSETQ. CDR3 sequence reads: CASSLQGQGDPNTEAFF. DNA of the CDR3: TGCGCCAGCAGCTTACAAGGACAGGGTGACCCTAACACTGAAGCTTTCTTT.

This chain uses TRBV20-1 with TRBJ2-1; 7 nucleotides align to TRBD2. CDR3 length equals 16 residues. Germline CDR1 is DFQATT and CDR2 is SNEGSKA (reference sequence). The trim removed 1 base at V and 2 bases at J, leaving 8 bases unmatched. The CDR3 reads CSARGGRGVTYNEQFF. The CDR3 DNA reads TGCAGTGCTAGAGGAGGGAGGGGAGTTACCTACAATGAGCAGTTCTTC.